The T cell receptor (beta chain) described here comes from a study of T cells after posttransplantation cyclophosphamide (dated by TCRdb to 2015 to 2016). Broadly, across the study: Using TRB sequencing, the study followed how the T cell repertoire rebuilt after myeloablative bone marrow transplantation with posttransplantation cyclophosphamide given as GVHD prophylaxis. TRB sequencing was also done on up to about 3 additional blood samples from 2 to 5.2 years after transplant in 3 patients, and on pretransplant blood from a handful of patients. Because TRA and TRB clonality were tightly correlated in roughly 10 samples, subsequent TCR analyses were focused on TRB only. Blood from every one of the 30 or so PTCy patients who had 1-year posttransplant specimens underwent TRB sequencing. Antigen receptor sequencing was done on samples from roughly 35 PTCy-treated patients and from more than 15 related bone marrow donors of those patients. Public TRB sequences were searched against a database of over 3,500 sequences associated with responses to pathogens, tumor antigens, self-antigens and alloantigens. General conclusions and limits of the study: The TRB repertoires of T cells infiltrating skin or GI tract showed only limited overlap with the TRB repertoires of T cells in blood. At 1-2 months, donor-recipient similarity was low but rose over the first year, and the later blood repertoires were often dominated by donor CD8+ memory clones. Across approximately 45 patients, TRB clonality was highly associated with recipient CMV seropositivity and CMV reactivation, and diversity in PTCy patients was similar to diversity in CNI/methotrexate controls.

TRB sequencing was run on genomic DNA with either the immunoSEQ assay at survey resolution or the hsTCRB kit. The paper's processing steps were these. The immunoSEQ software handled initial read processing, and the LymphoSeq R package was used for repertoire analyses. For each TRB dataset, clonality was calculated as 1 minus normalized Shannon entropy, and the Gini coefficient was computed as well. Phenotypes of unsorted samples were inferred by mapping TRB sequences from sorted subsets of the recipient or donor onto the same recipient's unsorted samples. TCRdb stores this immuneACCESS table with in-frame sequences only. Part of the clones is absent; in the studies checked, under half of the shortfall reflects unresolved V genes, and no reason is known for the rest. V and J calls and clone size follow that table, whereas D and trimming were derived from the DNA. Within this sample are tens of thousands of clones, with about 76% of them counted one time only. The ten largest clones take up 0.65% to 0.75% of the sample.

Related bone marrow donors provided peripheral blood samples on the day of marrow donation. Mononuclear cells from peripheral blood and bone marrow were separated by Ficoll-Hypaque density centrifugation and then cryopreserved. FACS on a FACSAria II was used to sort CD4+ and CD8+ T cells, including the naive and memory subsets. A note on this clone: Its antigen remains unidentified. No base quality information exists; no much larger clone differs at one position.

The CDR3, cysteine through phenylalanine, is 16 amino acids long. The DNA shown is the 48-base CDR3, in frame from base 1. Material: memory CD4+ T cells sorted from PBMCs. The chain uses TRBV21-1 and TRBJ2-1; whether TRBD2, the table's D call, matches the DNA was not checked. TRBV21-1 is a documented pseudogene. The sequence was obtained from a woman aged 55 to 70 in good health, CMV-negative, and a related stem cell transplant donor. The CDR3 is CASSKDALAGAREQFF. The sequence in DNA is TGTGCCAGCAGCAAAGATGCACTAGCGGGAGCTAGGGAGCAGTTCTTC.